Listed here are 21 T cell receptor beta chains from one sample, sequenced in a study of blood T cell repertoires in COVID-19. The repertoire was sequenced with immunoSEQ multiplex PCR; TCRdb's copy has only in-frame clones and lacks some. The sample shows over 250,000 clones, about 86% of them seen only once. Sequencing input: PBMCs or T cells enriched from blood (not recorded which). The receptor set was obtained from a man aged 30 to 45 with acute COVID-19.

A few counts support this clone. CDR3 residues: CASSSSDRVESPLHF. The CDR3 DNA reads as TGTGCCAGCAGCTCGTCAGACAGGGTTGAATCACCCCTCCACTTT. V and J are TRBV7-8 and TRBJ1-6; 7 nucleotides align to TRBD1. Per germline, CDR1 SGHVS and CDR2 FQNEAQ. CDR3 size: 15 residues. V was pared by 4 bases and J by 10 bases, with 10 bases of the junction left unmatched.

The chain couples TRBV6-5 to TRBJ2-3, with a possible D match to TRBD1 (6 bases). V was shortened by 2 bases and J by 6 bases, with 15 bases between the two germline ends. CDR1 and CDR2 (germline): MNHEY, SVGAGI. The CDR3 is made up of 15 amino acids. CDR3 protein: CASSYRTARGDTQYF. The CDR3 DNA sequence: TGTGCCAGCAGTTACAGGACAGCCCGAGGGGATACGCAGTATTTT.

The chain links TRBV18 to TRBJ2-7; TRBD1 matches at 9 bases. The CDR3 runs to 14 residues. V was pared by 4 bases and J by 3 bases, with 4 bases of the junction left unmatched. Germline assignment: CDR1 KGHSH and CDR2 LQKENI. The CDR3 DNA reads TGTGCCAGCTCACACCGGGACAGGGTCTACGAGCAGTACGTC. Translated: CASSHRDRVYEQYV.

The chain has TRBV29-1 and TRBJ1-1; D gene unclear. This CDR3 has 12 residues. The V gene's germline CDR1 is SQVTM and CDR2 ANQGSEA. V was shortened by 1 base and J by 6 bases, with 9 bases between the two germline ends. CDR3 nucleotide sequence: TGCAGCGTTGAAGGCGGGTTATCTGAAGCTTTCTTT. Its translation is CSVEGGLSEAFF.

This clone came up once. This chain uses TRBV6-5 with TRBJ2-7, with D perhaps TRBD1 (6 bases). V was trimmed by 7 bases and J by 7 bases, leaving 20 bases between them. Germline V CDR1 and CDR2: MNHEY, SVGAGI. This CDR3 comprises 14 residues. This CDR3 is CASKDAGATREQYV. The CDR3 DNA is TGTGCCAGCAAGGATGCAGGGGCCACCCGAGAGCAGTACGTC.

This chain links TRBV19 with TRBJ2-5, with a possible D match to TRBD1 (6 bases). Deletions cut 5 bases from V and 2 bases from J, with 12 bases between. The germline CDR1 and CDR2 sequences are LNHDA and SQIVND (reference sequence). The CDR3 sequence is 14 residues long. The CDR3 region is CASSPQGWQETQYF. For the CDR3, the DNA is TGTGCCAGTAGTCCACAGGGTTGGCAAGAGACCCAGTACTTC.

The chain recombines TRBV21-1 with TRBJ2-7; TRBD1 is the table's D call and was not checked against the DNA. TRBV21-1 is listed as a pseudogene. The CDR3 spans 16 residues. This CDR3 reads CASSKEGDRGYYEQYV. DNA for the CDR3: TGTGCCAGCAGCAAAGAGGGGGACAGGGGCTACTACGAGCAGTACGTC.

V gene TRBV4-3 combines with J gene TRBJ2-5; weak D call: TRBD2 (5 bases). There are 15 residues in the CDR3. V lost 1 base, J lost 3 bases, and 12 bases lay in between. Germline V lookup: CDR1 LGHNA, CDR2 YSLEER. The CDR3 here is CASSQADIGEETQYF. The CDR3 DNA is TGCGCCAGCAGCCAAGCGGATATCGGGGAAGAGACCCAGTACTTC.

Only a few counts were recorded for this clone. The rearrangement uses TRBV4-1 and TRBJ1-6, with 8 bases matching TRBD1. CDR3 size: 18 residues. The junction had 21 bases not matched to a gene; V was cut back by 4 bases and J by 13 bases. The germline CDR1 and CDR2 sequences are MGHRA and YSYEKL. CDR3 in DNA: TGCGCCAGCAGCCTGGCCCCTCTGGACAGGGTGGCGGGTGTGCCCCTCCACTTT. Translated: CASSLAPLDRVAGVPLHF.

The chain couples TRBV7-9 to TRBJ2-5; 8 bases fit TRBD1. Trimming removed 3 bases from V and 0 bases from J; junction bases left unmatched: 3. CDR3 length: 15 residues. CDR1 and CDR2 from the germline V gene are SEHNR and FQNEAQ (reference sequence). The CDR3 loop reads CASSLLGQDQETQYF. Written as DNA, the CDR3 is TGTGCCAGCAGCTTGCTGGGACAGGACCAAGAGACCCAGTACTTC. The full variable domain, rest sourced from reference TRBV7-9 and TRBJ2-5, is DTGVSQNPRHKITKRGQNVTFRCDPISEHNRLYWYRQTLGQGPEFLTYFQNEAQLEKSRLLSDRFSAERPKGSFSTLEIQRTEQGDSAMYLCASSLLGQDQETQYFGPGTRLLVL.

Note on this clone: Additional DNA sequences in this sample encode the identical CDR3. The chain uses TRBV6-5 and TRBJ2-5, with D tentatively TRBD2 (6 bases). The CDR3 has 13 amino acids. V dropped 8 bases and J dropped 3 bases, with 13 bases sitting between them. Germline values: CDR1 MNHEY, CDR2 SVGAGI. CDR3 coding DNA: TGTGCCAGCCGCCCTAGGAGGGAAGAGACCCAGTACTTC. Translated: CASRPRREETQYF.

This clone occurred a few times. This chain uses TRBV3-1 (or the pseudogene TRBV3-2) with TRBJ1-3; D call uncertain. V dropped 4 bases and J dropped 0 bases, with 10 bases sitting between them. The CDR3 consists of 15 residues. From germline, CDR1 is LGHDT and CDR2 YNNKEL (reference sequence). The CDR3 region has the DNA TGTGCCAGCAGCCGACACGGCAGCTCTGGAAACACCATATATTTT. Amino acids: CASSRHGSSGNTIYF.

To note about this clone: The sample has other DNA sequences that encode this CDR3 too. The chain links TRBV5-4 to TRBJ2-2, with 8 nucleotides matching TRBD2. V shed 3 bases, J shed 1 base, and the junction held 2 bases outside the gene matches. Germline CDR1 is SGHNT and CDR2 is YYREEE (reference sequence). The CDR3 contains 15 residues. CDR3 sequence reads: CASSSGTRNTGELFF. Written as DNA, the CDR3 is TGTGCCAGCAGCTCCGGGACTAGGAACACCGGGGAGCTGTTTTTT.

This clone was found a few times. A read error may account for a junction end that differs from germline. The genes are TRBV5-1 and TRBJ2-1; the match to TRBD2 covers 7 bases. This CDR3 is built from 15 residues. Looked up from germline, CDR1 is SGHRS and CDR2 is YFSETQ. The CDR3 nucleotides read TGTGCCAGCAGCTCGGCCGGCGGGAGACGGAATGAGCAGTTCTTC. Encoded protein: CASSSAGGRRNEQFF.

V usage is TRBV5-5 and J usage is TRBJ1-2; D gene unclear. This CDR3 is built from 17 residues. Germline V gives CDR1 SGHKS, CDR2 YYEKEE (reference sequence). V lost 0 bases and J 4 bases, leaving 19 bases between the germline ends. As DNA, the CDR3 is TGTGCCAGCAGCTTGGATCTTTCCCAGGCCCCTGGCTATGGCTACACCTTC. This translates into CASSLDLSQAPGYGYTF. Full variable domain (outside the CDR3, taken from reference TRBV5-5 and TRBJ1-2): DAGVTQSPTHLIKTRGQQVTLRCSPISGHKSVSWYQQVLGQGPQFIFQYYEKEERGRGNFPDRFSARQFPNYSSELNVNALLLGDSALYLCASSLDLSQAPGYGYTFGSGTRLTVV.

V and J are TRBV11-2 and TRBJ1-1; no definite D call. The CDR3 runs 15 residues. Germline values: CDR1 SGHAT, CDR2 FQNNGV. V was trimmed by 4 bases and J by 0 bases, leaving 12 bases between them. CDR3 in DNA: TGTGCCAGCAGCTCATCGGACTGGATGAACACTGAAGCTTTCTTT. Its translation is CASSSSDWMNTEAFF.

This chain joins TRBV4-2 and TRBJ1-4, with no clear D. The CDR3 spans 15 residues. Per the germline V gene, CDR1 is LGHNA and CDR2 is YNFKEQ. Deletions cut 0 bases from V and 5 bases from J, with 10 bases between. This chain's CDR3 is CASSQDGLRNEKLFF. In DNA, the CDR3 is TGTGCCAGCAGCCAAGATGGCCTGAGGAATGAAAAACTGTTTTTT.

The chain joins TRBV30 to TRBJ2-3; perhaps TRBD2 as D (5 bases). Per germline, CDR1 GTSNPN and CDR2 SVGIG (reference sequence). Trimming removed 5 bases at V and 3 bases at J, with 15 bases between. The CDR3 totals 14 residues. CDR3 sequence reads: CAWGAGVWTDTQYF. The CDR3 coding sequence is TGTGCCTGGGGCGCCGGGGTGTGGACAGATACGCAGTATTTT. Based on the CDR3 plus reference TRBV30 and TRBJ2-3, the full variable domain is SQTIHQWPATLVQPVGSPLSLECTVEGTSNPNLYWYRQAAGRGLQLLFYSVGIGQISSEVPQNLSASRPQDRQFILSSKKLLLSDSGFYLCAWGAGVWTDTQYFGPGTRLTVL.

This clone was picked up one time. The genes are TRBV6-5 and TRBJ1-6; TRBD1 aligns across 7 bases. Germline CDR1 reads MNHEY; CDR2 reads SVGAGI. The CDR3 contains 14 residues. After removal of 4 bases from V and 3 bases from J, the junction contained 0 bases not matched to a gene. CDR3 DNA: TGTGCCAGCAGTTCAGGGGGCTATAATTCACCCCTCCACTTT. Its protein product is CASSSGGYNSPLHF.

The chain recombines TRBV5-6 with TRBJ1-4; D remains ambiguous. The V end lost 2 bases, the J end lost 5 bases, and 13 bases lay between the germline ends. Germline CDR1 is SGHDT and CDR2 is YYEEEE. This CDR3 is 15 amino acids long. CDR3 sequence reads: CASSFARLPNEKLFF. The CDR3 region has the DNA TGTGCCAGCAGCTTCGCCCGACTGCCGAATGAAAAACTGTTTTTT.

This clone was detected only once. The genes are TRBV6-5 and TRBJ2-2; TRBD1 matches 10 bases. This CDR3 is 14 amino acids long. With 6 bases clipped from V and 6 bases from J, the junction kept 4 bases outside the gene matches. Germline CDR1 MNHEY, CDR2 SVGAGI. In DNA form, the CDR3 reads TGTGCCAGCAGAAGGACAGGGGGGTCCGGGGAGCTGTTTTTT. Residues: CASRRTGGSGELFF.